The TCR beta chain described here comes from a study of blood T cells in healthy people across ages. Primers used in a second PCR of roughly 7 to 11 cycles were a sample-barcoded 5' primer and a J-beta primer mix. One entry per CDR3 protein results from TCRdb running MiXCR on the 5' RACE reads. The sample lists 1.5 million or so distinct CDR3 sequences; roughly 43% were seen once. The CDR3 length is 14 residues. Germline values: CDR1 SGHVS, CDR2 FQNEAQ. Trimming stripped 3 bases from V and 7 bases from J, with 13 bases between. The V call is TRBV7-8, the J call TRBJ2-4; D tentatively fits TRBD1 or TRBD2 (5 bases each). Sequenced sample: blood. The clonotype was recovered from a woman aged 18 to 35 in good health. CDR3 loop: CASSFGDAHNIQYF. The CDR3 DNA sequence: TGTGCCAGCAGCTTCGGGGACGCCCATAACATTCAGTACTTC.